The TCR beta chain described here comes from a study of blood T cell repertoires in COVID-19. Overall study: Italy, Spain and the United States were the sources of the convalescent and acute COVID-19 samples.

Germline-derived CDR1 and CDR2 are SEHNR and FQNEAQ (reference sequence). The CDR3 length is 13 residues. Trimming removed 5 bases from V and 2 bases from J, with 9 bases in between. Sequencing used immunoSEQ multiplex PCR; TCRdb keeps in-frame clones, though not all of them. The profile covers around 100,000 clones, with about nine tenths appearing a single time and roughly 2.1% taken by the ten largest. The source is a man between 50 and 59 years old with active COVID-19. The sample was peripheral blood. The genes are TRBV7-9 and TRBJ1-1, with D perhaps matching TRBD1 (6 bases). The CDR3 is CASSTDSNTEAFF. CDR3 DNA sequence: TGTGCCAGCAGCACGGACAGTAACACTGAAGCTTTCTTT.